These T cell receptor beta chains were read from a single sample in a study of blood T cell repertoires in COVID-19. Here immunoSEQ multiplex PCR was the method, and the copy in TCRdb shows in-frame clones only, minus some. This sample has 200,000 to 250,000 clones, with around 91% found just once. The specimen sequenced was PBMCs or T cells enriched from blood (not recorded which). The receptors come from a woman between 18 and 29 years old in a cohort exposed to, infected with or recovered from COVID-19 (not recorded which). The CDR3 runs from the conserved cysteine through the conserved F or W. Fields, in order: clone size, V gene, D gene, J gene, CDR3 DNA, CDR3 protein. The D gene is left open where the match is weak. The size of a clone is reported for some rows only, either as once, few or many, or as a class for expanded clones.

clone_size: few; v_call: TRBV5-1; d_call: -; j_call: TRBJ2-7; cdr3_nt: TGCGCCAGCAGCACAGGACAGTTCTACGAGCAGTACTTC; cdr3_aa: CASSTGQFYEQYF
clone_size: -; v_call: TRBV9; d_call: -; j_call: TRBJ1-3; cdr3_nt: TGTGCCAGCAGCGTAGTTGGAGCTGGAAACACCATATATTTT; cdr3_aa: CASSVVGAGNTIYF
clone_size: -; v_call: TRBV11-2; d_call: TRBD1; j_call: TRBJ1-2; cdr3_nt: TGTGCCAGCAGCTTAGGCAGAGCCGGGACAGCCTATGGCTACACCTTC; cdr3_aa: CASSLGRAGTAYGYTF
clone_size: -; v_call: TRBV21-1; d_call: -; j_call: TRBJ1-3; cdr3_nt: TGTGCCAGCAGCAAAGAGGATTTGCCGGGACAGGTGAACTCTGGAAACACCATATATTTT; cdr3_aa: CASSKEDLPGQVNSGNTIYF
clone_size: -; v_call: TRBV6-5; d_call: TRBD1; j_call: TRBJ1-5; cdr3_nt: TGTGCCAGCAGGCAGACAGGGGAGGAGGCCCAGCATTTT; cdr3_aa: CASRQTGEEAQHF
clone_size: once; v_call: TRBV11-3; d_call: -; j_call: TRBJ2-1; cdr3_nt: TGTGCCAGCAGCTTAGGACAGGTCTACAATGAGCAGTTCTTC; cdr3_aa: CASSLGQVYNEQFF
clone_size: -; v_call: TRBV7-6; d_call: TRBD1; j_call: TRBJ2-5; cdr3_nt: TGTGCCAGCAGCTTAGCTCAGGGGGTAGAGACCCAGTACTTC; cdr3_aa: CASSLAQGVETQYF
clone_size: -; v_call: TRBV7-2; d_call: -; j_call: TRBJ1-1; cdr3_nt: TGTGCCAGCAGACAATCGACAGGCATGAACACTGAAGCTTTCTTT; cdr3_aa: CASRQSTGMNTEAFF
clone_size: -; v_call: TRBV6-1; d_call: -; j_call: TRBJ1-4; cdr3_nt: TGTGCCAGCAGTGAAACATGGACGGGAGAAAAACTGTTTTTT; cdr3_aa: CASSETWTGEKLFF
clone_size: -; v_call: TRBV25-1; d_call: -; j_call: TRBJ2-3; cdr3_nt: TGTGCCAGCAGTGGCCCGGGGAACCCTAGCACAGATACGCAGTATTTT; cdr3_aa: CASSGPGNPSTDTQYF
clone_size: -; v_call: TRBV2; d_call: -; j_call: TRBJ1-1; cdr3_nt: TGTGCCAGCAGTCCCGACAGATTGAACACTGAAGCTTTCTTT; cdr3_aa: CASSPDRLNTEAFF
clone_size: -; v_call: TRBV9; d_call: TRBD1; j_call: TRBJ1-4; cdr3_nt: TGTGCCAGCAGCCCGGACAGGGCCGCAACTAATGAAAAACTGTTTTTT; cdr3_aa: CASSPDRAATNEKLFF
clone_size: -; v_call: TRBV7-9; d_call: -; j_call: TRBJ2-5; cdr3_nt: TGTGCCAGCAGGTCGGTGGGGGCAGTCCAAGAGACCCAGTACTTC; cdr3_aa: CASRSVGAVQETQYF
clone_size: -; v_call: TRBV6-5; d_call: -; j_call: TRBJ2-7; cdr3_nt: TGTGCCAGCAGCCCCCTAGGAGCTTCCTACGAGCAGTACTTC; cdr3_aa: CASSPLGASYEQYF